This TCR beta chain was retrieved from a study of identifying expanded T cells in peripheral blood. Study conclusions and caveats: Differentially abundant clones: 1 to 1.5 between replicates, 16.4 at around 2 weeks, 18 to 20 at four. Across healthy donors, higher total template counts meant significantly greater approximately 2-week count variance.

In the case of this clone: Antigen unknown.

TCRdb keeps only in-frame clones here, not all; method: immunoSEQ multiplex PCR. This sample has tens of thousands of clones; 84% occur once, and the top ten carry around 19%. Healthy donors had no documented immune events, such as infections, while sampled. The CDR3 length is 14 residues. The V end was cut by 5 bases, the J end by 3 bases, with 12 bases between. The germline V gene has CDR1 MNHEY and CDR2 SVGAGI. Sequenced sample: blood. The chain has TRBV6-5 and TRBJ2-3, with D hard to call. The sequence was obtained from a person aged 18-70 years in good health. CDR3 region: CASSRHAATDTQYF. The DNA of the CDR3 is TGTGCCAGCAGTCGTCATGCGGCAACAGATACGCAGTATTTT.